This T cell receptor (beta chain) was observed in a study of shared clonotypes between healthy human individuals (dated by TCRdb to the early 2020s). About the investigation overall: The cohort included a few men and a couple of women between 18 and 49 years of age. To estimate repertoire size and how much clonotype sharing occurs between individuals, the study deeply sequenced the blood TCR repertoires of several healthy adults. Different laboratories and diverse techniques were used to prepare libraries and sequence TCR repertoires, to increase sequencing depth and limit assay-specific biases. Per donor, leukapheresis produced somewhere between about 0.94 and 10 billion PBMCs. General study outcomes and caveats: Sampling was restricted to blood, and TCR repertoires in tissues likely differ from the TCR repertoires found in blood. Because the study included a small number of donors, the genetic and exposure-history diversity represented was limited. Based on pairwise subsampling, the degree of clonotype sharing among donors was expected to be affected by sequencing depth.

As regards this clone: Its antigen is not yet known. No clone much larger than this one lies a single base away; base qualities are absent.

The donors were healthy, HIV-negative adults with no recently reported acute infections or vaccinations. All donors were Caucasian adults living in Nashville, Tennessee, USA. For unsorted samples, 90 million or so PBMCs were counted and genomic DNA was extracted with the QIAamp DNA Blood Mini kit. Blood was collected by leukapheresis, and PBMCs were isolated by Ficoll-Histopaque density gradient centrifugation and then cryopreserved in liquid nitrogen vapor phase. TCR CDR3 regions were amplified from genomic DNA by multiplex PCR using the deep immunoSEQ assay. For each cell subset, the extracted genomic DNA was distributed evenly across all wells of several immunoSEQ 96-well plates, and each plate served as one replicate. Each replicate PCR for unsorted PBMC received roughly 300 ng genomic DNA, equal to tens of thousands of T cell genomes. Genomic DNA from unsorted PBMC was sequenced over ten immunoSEQ deep assay plates. Purified libraries were quantified with a Qubit 3.0 fluorometer, sized on a Bioanalyzer 2100, and re-quantified with the KAPA Library Quantification kit. Every immunoSEQ 96-well plate was sequenced on a dedicated single-read 150-cycle Illumina NextSeq 550 flow cell. For the original study's pipeline: The immunoSEQ output contained only junctional sequences without quality scores, so filtering could not match that applied to full-length reads. To assign V/J genes and CDR3, sequences were annotated against IMGT germline references using PyIR, a Python wrapper for IgBLAST v1.9. Any read was removed if the V/J assignment was weak (E-value above 1e-6), the CDR3 was missing, or the read contained stop codons, out-of-frame junctions, or ambiguous translated residues. A V3J clonotype was defined by an identical inferred V gene, J gene, and CDR3 amino acid sequence. To compute the percentage overlap between repertoires, the number of shared unique clonotypes was divided by the size of the smaller repertoire. Three approaches were used to assess repertoire richness: RTK rarefaction, the Chao1 estimator, and Recon v2.1 estimates of unobserved clonotypes. The clones in this table, taken by TCRdb from immuneACCESS, are in-frame only. Not every clone is retained; where verified, under half of the shortfall comes from an unresolved V gene, and the cause of the rest is unknown. The V and J calls and the clone size are those of that table, but D and trimming were determined from the DNA. Within this sample are fewer than 700,000 clones, with about 80% of them counted one time only. Around 12% of the sample belongs to the ten largest clones.

The source is a middle-aged woman in good health. Some clones in this sample may be carry-over from other donors' samples. The sample comprised PBMCs.

In nucleotides, the sequence is TGTGCCACCAGCCACACCCGGGGGCCGGGGACTGAAGCTTTCTTT. Its protein product is CATSHTRGPGTEAFF. This sequence uses TRBV15 and TRBJ1-1; 6 matching bases give a weak D call of TRBD1. Spanning cysteine to phenylalanine, the CDR3 consists of 15 amino acids. Only CDR3 DNA remains: 45 bases, in frame from the first base. CDR1 LNHNV and CDR2 YYDKDF were looked up in the germline V gene (reference sequence). Trimming takes 5 bases from V and 5 bases from J, and the germline ends sit 18 bases apart.